These T cell receptor beta chains were read from a single sample in a study of T cell repertoires in cytomegalovirus infection. TCRdb re-derived calls from the reads in MiXCR, one entry per CDR3 protein. Seen here are 200,000 to 300,000 distinct CDR3 sequences, around 13% observed once, and the top ten hold 7.5% to 10%. Sequenced input: PBMCs. These receptors originate from a human donor in good health (CMV status not recorded). Some clones in this sample may be carry-over from other donors' samples. Each CDR3 is given without its conserved first and last residue. Fields, in order: J gene, clone size, V gene, CDR3 protein. Size values are once, few and many counts, or a class for expanded clones, and some rows have none.

TRBJ2-5 | many | TRBV11-2 | ASGIRRSGTGGQETQY
TRBJ2-1 | few | TRBV10-3 | AIGQGALYNEQF
TRBJ1-1 | many | TRBV4-1 | ASSPGQGASYTEAF
TRBJ1-6 | few | TRBV5-4 | ASSPDSYSPLH
TRBJ2-7 | many | TRBV7-2 | ASSLKLKAYEQY
TRBJ2-4 | many | TRBV12-3/TRBV12-4 | ASSPQGRGGDKNIQY
TRBJ2-7 | . | TRBV20-1 | SASSGGSYEQY
TRBJ2-1 | few | TRBV19 | ASRPLGGMGHNEQF
TRBJ2-7 | . | TRBV20-1 | SARDVAGGMSYEQY
TRBJ1-2 | many | TRBV7-3 | ASSTRDRVYGYT
TRBJ2-1 | . | TRBV5-6 | ASSFWGSAGDEQF
TRBJ2-3 | . | TRBV5-1 | ASSWDRGVPDTQY
TRBJ1-2 | . | TRBV5-6 | ASRSQRQAIYGYT
TRBJ1-1 | . | TRBV11-2 | ASSLGHSEAF
TRBJ2-7 | . | TRBV29-1 | SVVLPTASSYEQY
TRBJ2-2 | many | TRBV7-6 | ASSLGSGASGELF
TRBJ2-1 | many | TRBV12-3/TRBV12-4 | ASSLRAQTNPGQF
TRBJ2-7 | few | TRBV20-1 | SARVQGPNEQY
TRBJ1-5 | . | TRBV19 | ASIGGRGHQPQH
TRBJ2-2 | . | TRBV5-4 | ASSFSGAPGELF
TRBJ2-2 | many | TRBV7-7 | ASSLGQSVGELF
TRBJ1-2 | many | TRBV25-1 | ANGPGQTVGYT
TRBJ2-7 | . | TRBV19 | ASSSSGGARSYEQY
TRBJ2-7 | many | TRBV12-3/TRBV12-4 | ASSFAGGPYEQY
TRBJ2-7 | . | TRBV19 | ASSTTGEYEQY
TRBJ1-4 | many | TRBV7-2 | ASSPGGNEKLF
TRBJ2-1 | many | TRBV28 | ASSLRGWRAGWNEQF
TRBJ2-3 | . | TRBV7-4 | ASSLDRVGTDTQY